Each of the 5 T cell receptor beta chains below was sequenced from the same sample in a study of cytomegalovirus exposure and HLA in healthy donors. 60 Vbeta and 13 Jbeta primers were used in PCR. Profiled with immunoSEQ multiplex PCR; TCRdb holds only in-frame clones, not every one. The table lists under 200,000 clones. The sample comprised PBMCs. These TCRs come from a woman aged 18-29 years in good health and CMV-seropositive.

This chain joins TRBV28 and TRBJ1-2; D remains unclear. The germline CDR1 and CDR2 sequences are MDHEN and SYDVKM. With 3 bases removed from V and 7 bases from J, the gap between germline ends came to 9 bases. This CDR3 comprises 12 residues. In nucleotides, the CDR3 is TGTGCCAGCAGTTTTGGCCTTGGTGGCTACACCTTC. The encoded protein is CASSFGLGGYTF.

This sequence joins TRBV7-9 and TRBJ2-1; the match to TRBD2 covers 13 bases. V lost 0 bases and J lost 5; bases outside the gene matches: 4. The CDR3 consists of 17 residues. Germline V lookup: CDR1 SEHNR, CDR2 FQNEAQ (reference sequence). CDR3 amino acids: CASSLAGTSGIDNEQFF. DNA for the CDR3: TGTGCCAGCAGCTTAGCGGGGACTAGCGGGATTGACAATGAGCAGTTCTTC.

The chain combines TRBV7-2 with TRBJ1-2; 7 nucleotides align to TRBD1. Germline V CDR1 and CDR2: SGHTA, FQGNSA. The CDR3 has 14 residues. V lost 1 base and J lost 4; bases outside the gene matches: 3. CDR3 sequence reads: CASSLDNRGYGYTF. The CDR3 DNA is TGTGCCAGCAGCTTAGATAACAGGGGCTATGGCTACACCTTC.

The gene calls are TRBV30 and TRBJ1-3; no clear D gene. V was clipped by 2 bases and J by 0 bases, with 8 bases between them. The length of the CDR3 is 14 residues. Looked up from germline, CDR1 is GTSNPN and CDR2 is SVGIG (reference sequence). CDR3 DNA sequence: TGTGCCTGGAGTCGGGTCTTCTCTGGAAACACCATATATTTT. This encodes CAWSRVFSGNTIYF.

The chain couples TRBV7-8 to TRBJ2-3; no firm D call. CDR1 SGHVS and CDR2 FQNEAQ come from the germline V gene. V lost 5 bases and J lost 6, with 12 bases in between. The CDR3 totals 13 residues. For the CDR3, the DNA is TGTGCCAGCAGCGGATCTAGTCCCGATACGCAGTATTTT. It yields the protein CASSGSSPDTQYF.